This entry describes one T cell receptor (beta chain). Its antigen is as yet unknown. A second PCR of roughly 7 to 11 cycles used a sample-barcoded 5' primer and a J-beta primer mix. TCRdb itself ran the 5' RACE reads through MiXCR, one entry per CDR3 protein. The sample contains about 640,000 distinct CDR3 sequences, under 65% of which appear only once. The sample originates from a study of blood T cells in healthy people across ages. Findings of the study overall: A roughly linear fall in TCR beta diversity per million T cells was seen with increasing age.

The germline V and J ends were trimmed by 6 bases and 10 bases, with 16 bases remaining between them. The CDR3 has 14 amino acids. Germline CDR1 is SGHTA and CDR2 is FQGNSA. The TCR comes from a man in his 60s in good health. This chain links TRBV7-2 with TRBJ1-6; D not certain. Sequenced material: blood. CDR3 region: CASRNAGFRSPLHF. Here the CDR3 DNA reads TGTGCCAGCAGAAATGCGGGATTCCGGTCACCCCTCCACTTT.